This T cell receptor (beta chain) stems from a study of T cell changes during pregnancy in multiple sclerosis. Here immunoSEQ multiplex PCR was the method, and the copy in TCRdb shows in-frame clones only, minus some. The sample has tens of thousands of clones, about 92% seen once. Germline V gene sequence: CDR1 SNHLY, CDR2 FYNNEI. The V and J ends lost 7 bases and 6 bases respectively, with 9 bases between them. The CDR3 sequence is 11 residues long. The V and J genes are TRBV2 and TRBJ1-1; D is ambiguous. The sequence was collected from a female donor in good health, enrolled as a control in a pregnancy study. This sample comprised peripheral blood, obtained in the first trimester of pregnancy. The CDR3 bases are TGTGCCAGCACGTATTATTCTGAAGCTTTCTTT. Translated, it gives CASTYYSEAFF.